Below, one T cell receptor beta chain is given with its context. In the same sample, other DNA sequences code for this CDR3. The sample belongs to a study of shared clonotypes between healthy human individuals. The germline V gene encodes CDR1 SGHRS and CDR2 YFSETQ. V was pared by 0 bases and J by 0 bases, with 3 bases between. The CDR3 spans 13 residues. Only in-frame clones appear in the TCRdb table, and some are missing; sequencing was by immunoSEQ multiplex PCR. The data contain hundreds of thousands of clones, 74% of them seen just once; the ten biggest clones take up around a tenth. This chain links TRBV5-1 with TRBJ1-1; no firm D call. The TCR was taken from a man aged 25-45 years in good health. Sequenced material: memory CD4+ T cells sorted from blood. Subset reported: CD45RA-negative fraction. The DNA for the CDR3 is TGCGCCAGCAGCTTGGATGTGAACACTGAAGCTTTCTTT. This sequence encodes CASSLDVNTEAFF.